This TCR beta chain was sequenced in a study of OX40 agonist ivuxolimab in advanced cancers. Study details: Three dose-escalation patients had partial responses: one with hepatocellular carcinoma and two with cutaneous melanoma. Whole-study results and caveats: Certain nonresponders additionally had low normalized T-cell clonal expansion. The CD4+ and CD8+ T cells in the blood had expanded clonally by week 6 at 0.1 to 3.0 mg/kg.

About this clone: Its antigen is undetermined.

V was pared by 8 bases and J by 5 bases, with 19 bases between. The germline gives CDR1 LNHDA, CDR2 SQIVND (reference sequence). The CDR3 consists of 15 residues. Data came from immunoSEQ multiplex PCR; TCRdb stores just in-frame clones and leaves some out. Of 72,000 or so clones in the sample, about 85% were seen once. The starting material was CD4+ or CD8+ T cells sorted from blood, obtained in a trial of the OX40 agonist ivuxolimab. The V and J genes are TRBV19 and TRBJ2-1; D might be TRBD2 (6 bases). The TCR comes from an adult with an advanced solid tumor such as melanoma, head and neck, liver or kidney cancer. CDR3 in amino acids: CASSIGGTYNNEQFF. Here the CDR3 DNA reads TGTGCCAGTTCTATTGGGGGGACTTACAACAATGAGCAGTTCTTC.